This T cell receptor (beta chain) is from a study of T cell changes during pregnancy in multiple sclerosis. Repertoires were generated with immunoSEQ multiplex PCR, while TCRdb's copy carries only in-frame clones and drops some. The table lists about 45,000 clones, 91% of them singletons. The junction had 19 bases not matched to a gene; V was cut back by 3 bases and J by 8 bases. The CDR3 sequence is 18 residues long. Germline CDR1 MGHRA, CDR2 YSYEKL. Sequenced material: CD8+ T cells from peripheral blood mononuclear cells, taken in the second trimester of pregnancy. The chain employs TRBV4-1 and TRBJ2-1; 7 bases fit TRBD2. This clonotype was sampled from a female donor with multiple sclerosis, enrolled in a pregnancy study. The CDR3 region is CASSHPPGGPRSTDEQFF. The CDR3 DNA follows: TGCGCCAGCAGCCACCCCCCGGGGGGACCCCGGTCTACAGATGAGCAGTTCTTC.